The 12 T cell receptor beta chains presented below share a single source sample, sequenced in a study of monozygotic twins with inflammatory bowel disease. TCRdb re-called the 5' RACE reads, yielding one record per CDR3 amino acid sequence without DNA. The specimen's table records about 420,000 distinct CDR3 sequences. The sample comprised blood. These receptors came from a human donor with ulcerative colitis or Crohn's disease, or a healthy co-twin of an affected twin (not recorded which).

J is TRBJ2-2 and V is TRBV7-6; TCRdb's D call, TRBD1, is unchecked because there is no DNA. Germline CDR1 is SGHVS and CDR2 is FNYEAQ. The CDR3 sequence is 15 residues long. CDR3 sequence: CASSSGTGRAGELFF.

The chain uses TRBV6-1 and TRBJ2-1; without DNA, the TCRdb call of TRBD2 cannot be checked. Looked up from germline, CDR1 is MNHNS and CDR2 is SASEGT. The CDR3 contains 16 residues. The CDR3 loop is CASSALAGGYYNEQFF.

The chain recombines TRBV7-2 with TRBJ2-5; the D call of TRBD2 rests on TCRdb alone, since no DNA is present to check it. Germline CDR1 reads SGHTA; CDR2 reads FQGNSA. This CDR3 has 15 residues. The CDR3 sequence is CASSPAGGGVGTQYF.

The gene calls are TRBV20-1 and TRBJ1-2; TCRdb's assignment of TRBD1 cannot be checked, as there is no DNA. The CDR3 runs to 15 residues. Per the germline V gene, CDR1 is DFQATT and CDR2 is SNEGSKA (reference sequence). The CDR3 spells CSASLTGTPKYGYTF.

The rearrangement links TRBV10-3 to TRBJ2-2; TCRdb reports TRBD1, a call that lacks DNA to check it against. CDR3 size: 14 residues. Germline V gives CDR1 ENHRY, CDR2 SYGVKD. The CDR3 protein is CATAGQGAPGELFF.

V is TRBV10-1 and J is TRBJ2-4; without DNA, the TCRdb call of TRBD2 cannot be checked. The CDR3 loop spans 13 amino acids. Germline values: CDR1 WNHNN, CDR2 SYGVQD (reference sequence). The CDR3 sequence: CASPGLSLNIQYF.

The genes are TRBV30 and TRBJ2-3; TCRdb designates TRBD2, a call that cannot be tested without DNA. CDR3 length equals 15 residues. Germline assignment: CDR1 GTSNPN and CDR2 SVGIG (reference sequence). CDR3 protein: CAWSVLSGVTDTQYF.

This rearrangement joins TRBV7-9 to TRBJ2-1. In germline, CDR1 is SEHNR, CDR2 FQNEAQ (reference sequence). This CDR3 has 13 amino acids. CDR3 sequence: CASKESSYNEQFF.

The chain uses TRBV18 and TRBJ2-4; the D gene TCRdb calls, TRBD1, cannot be checked with no DNA. The germline gives CDR1 KGHSH, CDR2 LQKENI. This CDR3 is built from 13 residues. The CDR3 is CASSPGDGNIQYF.

The chain links TRBV20-1 to TRBJ1-6; the TCRdb call, TRBD1, lacks DNA for checking. The CDR3 loop spans 13 amino acids. Germline V lookup: CDR1 DFQATT, CDR2 SNEGSKA (reference sequence). CDR3 protein: CSAPPGPNSPLHF.

The rearrangement uses TRBV20-1 and TRBJ2-5; absent DNA, TCRdb's TRBD2 call cannot be checked. The CDR3 extends over 14 amino acids. CDR1 and CDR2 from the germline V gene are DFQATT and SNEGSKA (reference sequence). The CDR3 sequence: CSARPLAGEETQYF.

The CDR3: CASSLEGIGANVLTF. The rearrangement uses TRBV5-1 and TRBJ2-6; TCRdb outputs TRBD1, but without DNA this stays unchecked. The CDR3 spans 15 residues. From germline, CDR1 is SGHRS and CDR2 YFSETQ.